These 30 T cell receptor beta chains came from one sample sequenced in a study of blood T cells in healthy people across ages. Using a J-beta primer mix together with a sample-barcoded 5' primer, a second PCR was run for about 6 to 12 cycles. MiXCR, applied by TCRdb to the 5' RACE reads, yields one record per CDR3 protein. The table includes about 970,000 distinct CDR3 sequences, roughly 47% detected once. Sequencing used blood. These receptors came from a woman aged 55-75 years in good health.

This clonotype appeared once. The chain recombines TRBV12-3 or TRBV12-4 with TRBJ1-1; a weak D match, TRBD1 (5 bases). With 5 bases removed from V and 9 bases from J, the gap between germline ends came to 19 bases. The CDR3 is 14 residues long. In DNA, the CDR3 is TGTGCCAGCAGTGAGGGGATAGACCTCTGGAAAGCTTTCTTT. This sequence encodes CASSEGIDLWKAFF.

Here the CDR3 DNA reads TGCGCCAGCAGCCAACCGACTAGCGGTTACAATGAGCAGTTCTTC. This codes for CASSQPTSGYNEQFF. The chain has TRBV4-1 and TRBJ2-1; 9 bases match TRBD2. Per the germline V gene, CDR1 is MGHRA and CDR2 is YSYEKL. This CDR3 region has 15 residues. V dropped 2 bases and J dropped 4; count of bases not matched to a gene: 3.

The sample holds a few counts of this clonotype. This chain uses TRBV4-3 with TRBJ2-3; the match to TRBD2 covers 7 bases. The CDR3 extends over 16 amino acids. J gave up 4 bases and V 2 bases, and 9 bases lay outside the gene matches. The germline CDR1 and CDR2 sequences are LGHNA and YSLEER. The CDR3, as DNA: TGCGCCAGCAGCCAACAGACTAGAGGGAGGGCAGATACGCAGTATTTT. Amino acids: CASSQQTRGRADTQYF.

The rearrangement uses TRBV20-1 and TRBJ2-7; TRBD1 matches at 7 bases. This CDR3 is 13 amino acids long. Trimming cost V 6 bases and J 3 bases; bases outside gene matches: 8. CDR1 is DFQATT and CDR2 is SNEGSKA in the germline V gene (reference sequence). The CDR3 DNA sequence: TGCAGTGCCCTCGACAGGGCGGTCTACGAGCAGTACTTC. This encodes CSALDRAVYEQYF.

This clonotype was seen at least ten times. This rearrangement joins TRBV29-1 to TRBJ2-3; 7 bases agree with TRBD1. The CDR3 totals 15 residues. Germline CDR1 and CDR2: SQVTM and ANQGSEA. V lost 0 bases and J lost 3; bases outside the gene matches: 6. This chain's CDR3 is CSVEDGTVYTDTQYF. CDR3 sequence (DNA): TGCAGCGTTGAAGATGGGACAGTGTATACAGATACGCAGTATTTT.

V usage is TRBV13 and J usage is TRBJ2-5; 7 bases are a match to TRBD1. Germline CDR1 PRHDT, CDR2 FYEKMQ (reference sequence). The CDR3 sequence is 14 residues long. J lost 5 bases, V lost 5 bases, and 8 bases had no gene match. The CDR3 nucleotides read TGTGCCAGCAGCGAGCAGACAGGGCAGGAGACCCAGTACTTC. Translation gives CASSEQTGQETQYF.

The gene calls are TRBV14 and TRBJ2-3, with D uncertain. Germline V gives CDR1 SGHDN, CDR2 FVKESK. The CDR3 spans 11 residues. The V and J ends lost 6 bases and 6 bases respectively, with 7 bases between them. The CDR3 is CASRKGDTQYF. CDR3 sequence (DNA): TGTGCCAGCAGAAAGGGTGATACGCAGTATTTT.

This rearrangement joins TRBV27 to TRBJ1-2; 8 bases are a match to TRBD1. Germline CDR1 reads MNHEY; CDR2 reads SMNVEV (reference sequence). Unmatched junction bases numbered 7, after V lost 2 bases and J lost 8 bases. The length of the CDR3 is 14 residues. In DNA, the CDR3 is TGTGCCAGCAGTTTACAGGGGGCGGAGGAAGGCTACACCTTC. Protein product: CASSLQGAEEGYTF.

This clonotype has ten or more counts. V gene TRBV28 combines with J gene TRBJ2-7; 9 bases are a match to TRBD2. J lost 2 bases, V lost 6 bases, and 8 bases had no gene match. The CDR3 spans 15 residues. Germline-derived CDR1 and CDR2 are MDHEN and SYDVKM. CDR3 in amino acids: CASSSLAGRAYEQYF. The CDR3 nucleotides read TGTGCCAGCAGCTCTCTAGCGGGGAGAGCCTACGAGCAGTACTTC.

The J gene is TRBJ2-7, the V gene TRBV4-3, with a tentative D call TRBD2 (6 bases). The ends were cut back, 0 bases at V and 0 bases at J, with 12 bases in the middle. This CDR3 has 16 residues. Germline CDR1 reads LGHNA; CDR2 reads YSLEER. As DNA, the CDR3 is TGCGCCAGCAGCCAAGAGTGGAGCGGGTACTCCTACGAGCAGTACTTC. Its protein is CASSQEWSGYSYEQYF.

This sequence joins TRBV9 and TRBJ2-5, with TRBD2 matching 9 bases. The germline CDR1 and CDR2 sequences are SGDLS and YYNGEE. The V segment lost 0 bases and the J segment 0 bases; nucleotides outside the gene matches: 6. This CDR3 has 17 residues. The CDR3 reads CASSVAFSSGNQETQYF. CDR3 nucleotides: TGTGCCAGCAGCGTAGCTTTTTCTAGCGGGAACCAAGAGACCCAGTACTTC.

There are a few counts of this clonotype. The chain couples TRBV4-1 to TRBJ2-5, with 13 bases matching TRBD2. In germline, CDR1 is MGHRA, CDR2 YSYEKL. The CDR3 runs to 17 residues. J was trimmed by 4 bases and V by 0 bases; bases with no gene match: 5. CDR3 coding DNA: TGCGCCAGCAGCCAAGAACTAGCGGGAGGGGTCGGAGAGACCCAGTACTTC. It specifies CASSQELAGGVGETQYF.

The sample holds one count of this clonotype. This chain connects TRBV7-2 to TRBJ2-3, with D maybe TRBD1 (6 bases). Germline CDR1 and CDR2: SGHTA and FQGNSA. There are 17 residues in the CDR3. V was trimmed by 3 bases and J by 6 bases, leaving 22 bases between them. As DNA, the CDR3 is TGTGCCAGCAGCTTCCAAACTGGGGCAGGGGTTAGGGATACGCAGTATTTT. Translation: CASSFQTGAGVRDTQYF.

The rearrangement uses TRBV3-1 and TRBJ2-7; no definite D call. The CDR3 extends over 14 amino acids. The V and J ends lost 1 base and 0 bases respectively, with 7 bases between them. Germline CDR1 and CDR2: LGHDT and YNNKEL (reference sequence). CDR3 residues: CASSQGWISYEQYF. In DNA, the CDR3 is TGTGCCAGCAGCCAAGGGTGGATCTCCTACGAGCAGTACTTC.

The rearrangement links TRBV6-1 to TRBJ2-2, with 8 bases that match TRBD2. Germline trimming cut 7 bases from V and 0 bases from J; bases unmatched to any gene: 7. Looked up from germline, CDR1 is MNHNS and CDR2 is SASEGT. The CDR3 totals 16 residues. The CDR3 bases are TGTGCCAGCAACGGGGTAGCGGGGCCGAACACCGGGGAGCTGTTTTTT. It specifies CASNGVAGPNTGELFF.

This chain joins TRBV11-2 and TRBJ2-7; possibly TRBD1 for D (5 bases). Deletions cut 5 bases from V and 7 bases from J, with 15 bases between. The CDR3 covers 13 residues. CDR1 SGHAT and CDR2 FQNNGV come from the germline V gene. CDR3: CASSQGRSWEQYF. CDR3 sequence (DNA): TGTGCCAGCAGCCAGGGTCGATCATGGGAGCAGTACTTC.

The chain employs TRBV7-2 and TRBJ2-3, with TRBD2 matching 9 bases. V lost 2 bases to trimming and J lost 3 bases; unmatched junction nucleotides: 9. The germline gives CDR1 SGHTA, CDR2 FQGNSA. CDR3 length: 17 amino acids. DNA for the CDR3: TGTGCCAGCAGCTTACGAGCGGGAGGTCGGCGAACAGATACGCAGTATTTT. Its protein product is CASSLRAGGRRTDTQYF.

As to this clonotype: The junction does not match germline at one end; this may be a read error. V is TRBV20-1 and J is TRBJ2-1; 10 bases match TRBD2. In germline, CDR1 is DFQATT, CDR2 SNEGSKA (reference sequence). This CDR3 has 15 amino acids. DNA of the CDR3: TGCAGTGCCAAGAGCGGGAGGGCTTCTTACAGTGAGCAGTTCTTC. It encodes CSAKSGRASYSEQFF.

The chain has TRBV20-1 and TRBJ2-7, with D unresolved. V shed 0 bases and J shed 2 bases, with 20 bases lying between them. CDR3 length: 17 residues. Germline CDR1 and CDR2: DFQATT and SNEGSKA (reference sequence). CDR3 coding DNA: TGCAGTGCTAGAGATGAGCGCAGAGACGGTCCTCCCTACGAGCAGTACTTC. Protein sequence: CSARDERRDGPPYEQYF.

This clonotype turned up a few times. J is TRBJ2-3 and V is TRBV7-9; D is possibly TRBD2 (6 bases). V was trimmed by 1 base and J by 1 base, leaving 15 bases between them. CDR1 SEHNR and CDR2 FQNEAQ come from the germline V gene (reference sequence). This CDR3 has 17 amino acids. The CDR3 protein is CASSLGVRDLGTDTQYF. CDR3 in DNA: TGTGCCAGCAGCTTAGGTGTGCGGGATCTCGGCACAGATACGCAGTATTTT.

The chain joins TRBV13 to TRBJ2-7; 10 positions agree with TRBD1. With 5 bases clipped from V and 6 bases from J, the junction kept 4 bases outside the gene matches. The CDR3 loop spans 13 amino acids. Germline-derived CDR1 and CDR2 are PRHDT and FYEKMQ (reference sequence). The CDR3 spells CASSGDRGFEQYF. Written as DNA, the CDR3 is TGTGCCAGCAGCGGGGACAGGGGATTCGAGCAGTACTTC.

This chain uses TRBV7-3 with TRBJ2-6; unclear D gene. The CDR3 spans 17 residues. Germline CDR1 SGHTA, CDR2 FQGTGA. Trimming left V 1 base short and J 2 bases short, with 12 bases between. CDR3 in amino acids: CASSLMIQGPGANVLTF. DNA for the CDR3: TGTGCCAGCAGCTTAATGATCCAAGGACCTGGGGCCAACGTCCTGACTTTC. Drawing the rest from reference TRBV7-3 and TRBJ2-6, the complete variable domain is GAGVSQTPSNKVTEKGKYVELRCDPISGHTALYWYRQSLGQGPEFLIYFQGTGAADDSGLPNDRFFAVRPEGSVSTLKIQRTERGDSAVYLCASSLMIQGPGANVLTFGAGSRLTVL.

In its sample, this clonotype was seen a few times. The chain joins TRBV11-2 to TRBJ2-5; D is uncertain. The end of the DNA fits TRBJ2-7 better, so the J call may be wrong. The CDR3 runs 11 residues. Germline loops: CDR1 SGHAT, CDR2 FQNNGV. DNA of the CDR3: TGTGCCAGCAGCTCGATGAACGAGCAGTACTTC. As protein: CASSSMNEQYF.

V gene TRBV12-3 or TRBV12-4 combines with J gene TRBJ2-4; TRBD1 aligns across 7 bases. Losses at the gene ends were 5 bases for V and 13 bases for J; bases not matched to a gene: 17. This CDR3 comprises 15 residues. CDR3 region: CASSPYQGDLWGQYF. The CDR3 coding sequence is TGTGCCAGCAGTCCCTACCAGGGGGACCTCTGGGGGCAGTACTTC.

As DNA, the CDR3 is TGTGCCAGCAGTTTAACAGGGATTTCACCCCTCCACTTT. It codes for CASSLTGISPLHF. The J gene is TRBJ1-6, the V gene TRBV27; maybe TRBD1 (6 bases). CDR3 length: 13 residues. Trimming cost V 2 bases and J 9 bases, with 8 bases left between them. Germline values: CDR1 MNHEY, CDR2 SMNVEV (reference sequence).

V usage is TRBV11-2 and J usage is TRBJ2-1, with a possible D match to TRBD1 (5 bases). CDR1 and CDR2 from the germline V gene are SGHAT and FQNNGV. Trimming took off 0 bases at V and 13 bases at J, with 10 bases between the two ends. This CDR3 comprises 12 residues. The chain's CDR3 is CASSLDQQVQFF. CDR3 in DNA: TGTGCCAGCAGCTTAGATCAACAGGTTCAGTTCTTC.

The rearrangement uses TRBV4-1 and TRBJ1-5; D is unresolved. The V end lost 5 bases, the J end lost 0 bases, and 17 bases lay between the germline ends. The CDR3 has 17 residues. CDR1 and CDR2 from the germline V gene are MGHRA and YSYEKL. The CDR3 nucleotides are TGCGCCAGCAGCAGATCACGATTTGAAGGTAGCAATCAGCCCCAGCATTTT. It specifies CASSRSRFEGSNQPQHF.

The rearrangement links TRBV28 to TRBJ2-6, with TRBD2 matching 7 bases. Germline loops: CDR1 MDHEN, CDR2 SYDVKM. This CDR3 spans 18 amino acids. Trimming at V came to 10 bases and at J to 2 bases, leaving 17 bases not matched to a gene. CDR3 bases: TGTGCCACCTCCATGGGAGGGAATTTTGGCCCTGGGGCCAACGTCCTGACTTTC. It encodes CATSMGGNFGPGANVLTF.

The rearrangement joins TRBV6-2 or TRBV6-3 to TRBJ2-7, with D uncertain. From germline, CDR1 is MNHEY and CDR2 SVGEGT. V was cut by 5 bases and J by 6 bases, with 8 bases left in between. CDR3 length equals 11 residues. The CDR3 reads CASSKVSEQYF. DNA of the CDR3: TGTGCCAGCAGTAAGGTTAGCGAGCAGTACTTC.

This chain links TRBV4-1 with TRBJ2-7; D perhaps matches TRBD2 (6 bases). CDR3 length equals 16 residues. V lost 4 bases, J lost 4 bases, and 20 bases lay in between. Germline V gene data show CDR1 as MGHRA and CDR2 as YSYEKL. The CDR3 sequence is CASSRALLVGGYEQYF. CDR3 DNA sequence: TGCGCCAGCAGCCGCGCCCTACTAGTGGGAGGATACGAGCAGTACTTC.